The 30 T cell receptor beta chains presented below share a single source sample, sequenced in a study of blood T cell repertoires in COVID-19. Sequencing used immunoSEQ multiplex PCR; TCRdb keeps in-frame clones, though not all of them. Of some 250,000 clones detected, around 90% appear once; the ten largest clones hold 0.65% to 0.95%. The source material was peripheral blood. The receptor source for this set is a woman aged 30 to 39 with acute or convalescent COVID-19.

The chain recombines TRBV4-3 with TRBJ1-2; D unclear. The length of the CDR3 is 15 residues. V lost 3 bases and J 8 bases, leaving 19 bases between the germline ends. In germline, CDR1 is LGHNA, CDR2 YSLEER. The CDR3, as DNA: TGCGCCAGCAGCCAGTCTCGTTCAAAGGAGGGCGGCTACACCTTC. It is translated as CASSQSRSKEGGYTF.

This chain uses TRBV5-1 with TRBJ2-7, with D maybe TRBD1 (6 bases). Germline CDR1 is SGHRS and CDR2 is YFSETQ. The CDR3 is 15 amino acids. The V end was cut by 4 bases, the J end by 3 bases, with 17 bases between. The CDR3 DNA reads TGCGCCAGCAGCAACGGGACACAGACCTTCTACGAGCAGTACTTC. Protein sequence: CASSNGTQTFYEQYF.

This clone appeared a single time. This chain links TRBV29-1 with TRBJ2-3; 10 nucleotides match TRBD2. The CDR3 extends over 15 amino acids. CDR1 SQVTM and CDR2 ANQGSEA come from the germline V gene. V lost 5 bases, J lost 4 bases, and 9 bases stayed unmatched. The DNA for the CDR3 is TGCAGCGTTAGAACCGGGACTAGCGTCCCAGATACGCAGTATTTT. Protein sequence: CSVRTGTSVPDTQYF.

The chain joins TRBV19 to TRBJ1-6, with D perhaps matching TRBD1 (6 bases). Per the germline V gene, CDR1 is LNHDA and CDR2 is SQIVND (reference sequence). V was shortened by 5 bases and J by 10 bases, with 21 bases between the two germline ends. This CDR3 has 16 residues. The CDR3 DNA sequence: TGTGCCAGTAGTTCCGAAGGGGGGAGGGCCTTCTCACCCCTCCACTTT. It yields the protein CASSSEGGRAFSPLHF.

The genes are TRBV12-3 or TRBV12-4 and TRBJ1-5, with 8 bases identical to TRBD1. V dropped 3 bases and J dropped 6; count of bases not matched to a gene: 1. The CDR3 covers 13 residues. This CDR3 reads CASSFDRGQPQHF. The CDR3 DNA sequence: TGTGCCAGCAGTTTCGACAGGGGTCAGCCCCAGCATTTT.

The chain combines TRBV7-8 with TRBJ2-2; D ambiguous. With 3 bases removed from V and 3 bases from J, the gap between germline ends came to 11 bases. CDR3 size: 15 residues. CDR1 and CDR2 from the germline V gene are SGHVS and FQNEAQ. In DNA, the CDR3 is TGTGCCAGCAGCTTCGGCACGAGGTACACCGGGGAGCTGTTTTTT. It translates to CASSFGTRYTGELFF.

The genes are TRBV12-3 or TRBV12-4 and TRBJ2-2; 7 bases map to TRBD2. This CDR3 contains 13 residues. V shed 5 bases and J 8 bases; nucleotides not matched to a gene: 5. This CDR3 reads CASSGDYSGELFF. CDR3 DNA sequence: TGTGCCAGCAGTGGGGACTACTCGGGGGAGCTGTTTTTT.

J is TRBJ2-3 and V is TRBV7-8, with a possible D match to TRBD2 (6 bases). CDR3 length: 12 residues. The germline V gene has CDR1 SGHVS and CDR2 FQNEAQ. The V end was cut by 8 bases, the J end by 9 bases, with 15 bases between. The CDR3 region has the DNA TGTGCCAGCTCACGTTCCGGGAGCACGCAGTATTTT. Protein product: CASSRSGSTQYF. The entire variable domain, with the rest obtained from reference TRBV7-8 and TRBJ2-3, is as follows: GAGVSQSPRYKVAKRGQDVALRCDPISGHVSLFWYQQALGQGPEFLTYFQNEAQLDKSGLPSDRFFAERPEGSVSTLKIQRTQQEDSAVYLCASSRSGSTQYFGPGTRLTVL.

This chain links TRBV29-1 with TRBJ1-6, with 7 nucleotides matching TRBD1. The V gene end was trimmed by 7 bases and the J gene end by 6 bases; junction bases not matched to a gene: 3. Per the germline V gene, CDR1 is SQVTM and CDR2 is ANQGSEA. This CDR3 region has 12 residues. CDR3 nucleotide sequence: TGCAGCGCCGGGACAGCTAATTCACCCCTCCACTTT. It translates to CSAGTANSPLHF. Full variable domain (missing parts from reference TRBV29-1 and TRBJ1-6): SAVISQKPSRDICQRGTSLTIQCQVDSQVTMMFWYRQQPGQSLTLIATANQGSEATYESGFVIDKFPISRPNLTFSTLTVSNMSPEDSSIYLCSAGTANSPLHFGNGTRLTVT.

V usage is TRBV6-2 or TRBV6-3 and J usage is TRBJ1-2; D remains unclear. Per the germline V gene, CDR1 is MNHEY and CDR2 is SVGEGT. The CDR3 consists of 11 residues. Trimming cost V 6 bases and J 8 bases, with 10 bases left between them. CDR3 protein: CASSTTLGYTF. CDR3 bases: TGTGCCAGCAGCACTACTCTCGGCTACACCTTC.

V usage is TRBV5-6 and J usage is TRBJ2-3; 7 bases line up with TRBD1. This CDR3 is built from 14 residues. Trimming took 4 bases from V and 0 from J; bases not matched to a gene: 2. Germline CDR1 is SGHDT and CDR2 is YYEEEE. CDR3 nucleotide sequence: TGTGCCAGCAGCCGGGACAGTAGCACAGATACGCAGTATTTT. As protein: CASSRDSSTDTQYF.

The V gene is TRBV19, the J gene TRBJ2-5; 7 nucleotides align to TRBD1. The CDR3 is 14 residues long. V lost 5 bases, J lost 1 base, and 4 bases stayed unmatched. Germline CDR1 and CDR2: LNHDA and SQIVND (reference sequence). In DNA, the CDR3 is TGTGCCAGTAGTGTACAGGGGCTCCAAGAGACCCAGTACTTC. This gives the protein CASSVQGLQETQYF.

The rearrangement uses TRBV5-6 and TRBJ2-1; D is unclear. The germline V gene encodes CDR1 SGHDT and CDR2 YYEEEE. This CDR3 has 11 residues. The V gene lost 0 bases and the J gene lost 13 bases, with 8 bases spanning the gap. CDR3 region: CASSLAADQFF. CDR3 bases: TGTGCCAGCAGCTTGGCCGCGGATCAGTTCTTC.

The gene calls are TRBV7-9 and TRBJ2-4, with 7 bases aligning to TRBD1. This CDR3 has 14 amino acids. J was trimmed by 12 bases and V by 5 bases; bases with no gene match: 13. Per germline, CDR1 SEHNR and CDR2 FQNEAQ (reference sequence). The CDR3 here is CASSQTGGSGGQYF. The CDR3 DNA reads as TGTGCCAGCAGCCAGACAGGAGGATCAGGGGGTCAGTACTTC.

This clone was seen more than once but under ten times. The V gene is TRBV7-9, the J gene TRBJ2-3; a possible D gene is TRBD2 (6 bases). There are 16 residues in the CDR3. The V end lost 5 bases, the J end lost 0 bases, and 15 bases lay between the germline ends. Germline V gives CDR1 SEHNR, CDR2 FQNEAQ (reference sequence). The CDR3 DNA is TGTGCCAGCAGCCCGCGGACTATTCCTAGCACAGATACGCAGTATTTT. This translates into CASSPRTIPSTDTQYF.

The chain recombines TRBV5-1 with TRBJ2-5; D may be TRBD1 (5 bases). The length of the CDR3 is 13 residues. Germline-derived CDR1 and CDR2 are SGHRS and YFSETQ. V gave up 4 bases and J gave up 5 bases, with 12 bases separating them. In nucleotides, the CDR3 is TGCGCCAGCAGCGAGCAGGGTTTGGAGACCCAGTACTTC. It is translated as CASSEQGLETQYF.

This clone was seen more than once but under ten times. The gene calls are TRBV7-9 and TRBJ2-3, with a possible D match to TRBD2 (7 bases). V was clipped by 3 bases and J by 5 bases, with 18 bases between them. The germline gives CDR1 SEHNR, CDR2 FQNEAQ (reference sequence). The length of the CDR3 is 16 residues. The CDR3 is CASSFGPSGTRDTQYF. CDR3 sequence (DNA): TGTGCCAGCAGCTTCGGGCCAAGCGGGACAAGAGATACGCAGTATTTT. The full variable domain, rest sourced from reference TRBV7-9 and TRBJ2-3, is DTGVSQNPRHKITKRGQNVTFRCDPISEHNRLYWYRQTLGQGPEFLTYFQNEAQLEKSRLLSDRFSAERPKGSFSTLEIQRTEQGDSAMYLCASSFGPSGTRDTQYFGPGTRLTVL.

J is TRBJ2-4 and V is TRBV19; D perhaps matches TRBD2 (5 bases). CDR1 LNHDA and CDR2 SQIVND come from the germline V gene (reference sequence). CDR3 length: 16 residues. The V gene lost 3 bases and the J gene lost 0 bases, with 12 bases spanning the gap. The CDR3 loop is CASSIEGRLAKNIQYF. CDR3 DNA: TGTGCCAGTAGTATCGAGGGCCGTCTAGCCAAAAACATTCAGTACTTC.

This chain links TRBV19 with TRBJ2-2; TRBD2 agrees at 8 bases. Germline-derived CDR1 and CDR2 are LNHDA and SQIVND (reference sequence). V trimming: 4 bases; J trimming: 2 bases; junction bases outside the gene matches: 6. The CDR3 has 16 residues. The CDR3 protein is CASSRTSGANTGELFF. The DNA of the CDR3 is TGTGCCAGTAGTAGAACTAGCGGAGCTAACACCGGGGAGCTGTTTTTT.

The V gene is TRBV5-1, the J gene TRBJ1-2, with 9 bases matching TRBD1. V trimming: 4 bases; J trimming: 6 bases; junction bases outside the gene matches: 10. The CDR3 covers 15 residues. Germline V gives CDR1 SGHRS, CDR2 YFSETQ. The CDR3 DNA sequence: TGCGCCAGCAGCCCTGAACTACAGGGGGCGAATGGCTACACCTTC. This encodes CASSPELQGANGYTF.

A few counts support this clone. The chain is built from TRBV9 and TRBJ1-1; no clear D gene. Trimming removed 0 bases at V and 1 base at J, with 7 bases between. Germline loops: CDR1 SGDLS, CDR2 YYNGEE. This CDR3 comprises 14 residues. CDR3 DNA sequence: TGTGCCAGCAGCGTAGCTCCCGGGAACACTGAAGCTTTCTTT. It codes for CASSVAPGNTEAFF.

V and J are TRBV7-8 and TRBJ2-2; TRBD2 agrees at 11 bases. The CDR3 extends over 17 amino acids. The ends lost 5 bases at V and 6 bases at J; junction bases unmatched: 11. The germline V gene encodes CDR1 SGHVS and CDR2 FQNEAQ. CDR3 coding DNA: TGTGCCAGCAGCCCGCGGATAGCGGGAGGGATGGCCGGGGAGCTGTTTTTT. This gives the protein CASSPRIAGGMAGELFF.

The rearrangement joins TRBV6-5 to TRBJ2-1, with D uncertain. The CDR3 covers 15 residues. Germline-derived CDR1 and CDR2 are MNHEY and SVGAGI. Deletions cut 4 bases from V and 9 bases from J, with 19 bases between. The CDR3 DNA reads TGTGCCAGCAGTTCGGTTAGCCTGGTGTTGGGTGAGCAGTTCTTC. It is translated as CASSSVSLVLGEQFF.

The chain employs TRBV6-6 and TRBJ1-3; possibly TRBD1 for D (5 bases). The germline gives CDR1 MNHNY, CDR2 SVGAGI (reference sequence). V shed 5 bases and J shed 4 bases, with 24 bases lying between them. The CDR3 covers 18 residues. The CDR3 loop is CASSPLGGDFLRGNTIYF. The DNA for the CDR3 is TGTGCCAGCAGTCCCCTCGGGGGAGACTTCCTCCGGGGAAACACCATATATTTT.

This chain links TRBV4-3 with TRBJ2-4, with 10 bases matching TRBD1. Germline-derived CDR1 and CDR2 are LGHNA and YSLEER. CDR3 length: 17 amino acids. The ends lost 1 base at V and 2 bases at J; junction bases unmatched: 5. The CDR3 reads CASSQGRQGASKNIQYF. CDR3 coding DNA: TGCGCCAGCAGCCAAGGTCGACAGGGGGCGTCCAAAAACATTCAGTACTTC.

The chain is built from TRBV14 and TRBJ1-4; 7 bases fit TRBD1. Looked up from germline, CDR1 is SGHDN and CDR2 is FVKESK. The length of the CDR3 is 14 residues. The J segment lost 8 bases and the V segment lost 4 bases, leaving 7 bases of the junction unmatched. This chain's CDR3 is CASSPRRTGEKLFF. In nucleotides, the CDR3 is TGTGCCAGCAGCCCCAGACGGACAGGAGAAAAACTGTTTTTT.

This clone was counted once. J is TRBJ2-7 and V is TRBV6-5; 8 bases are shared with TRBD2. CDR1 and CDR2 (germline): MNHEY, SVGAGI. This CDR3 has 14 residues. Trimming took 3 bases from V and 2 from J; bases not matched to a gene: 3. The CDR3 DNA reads TGTGCCAGCAGTTATAGCGGGACCCCCTACGAGCAGTACTTC. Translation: CASSYSGTPYEQYF.

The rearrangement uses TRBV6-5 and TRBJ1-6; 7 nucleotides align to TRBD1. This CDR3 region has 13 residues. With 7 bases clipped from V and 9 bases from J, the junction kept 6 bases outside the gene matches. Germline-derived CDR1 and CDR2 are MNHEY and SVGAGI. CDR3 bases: TGTGCCAGCAACTACAGGGGCGGTTCACCCCTCCACTTT. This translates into CASNYRGGSPLHF.

The CDR3 DNA is TGTGCCAGCAGCGCGAGAGAGGTGGGAGAACGGCGGAACACCATATATTTT. Protein: CASSAREVGERRNTIYF. The rearrangement uses TRBV9 and TRBJ1-3; D not certain. The CDR3 has 17 residues. The V gene's germline CDR1 is SGDLS and CDR2 YYNGEE. V was shortened by 3 bases and J by 7 bases, with 23 bases between the two germline ends.

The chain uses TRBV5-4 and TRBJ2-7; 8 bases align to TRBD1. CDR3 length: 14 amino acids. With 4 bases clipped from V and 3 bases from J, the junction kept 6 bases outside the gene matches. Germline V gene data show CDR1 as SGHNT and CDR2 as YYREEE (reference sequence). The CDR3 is CASSPDRVNYEQYF. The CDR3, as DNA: TGTGCCAGCAGCCCGGACAGGGTTAACTACGAGCAGTACTTC.